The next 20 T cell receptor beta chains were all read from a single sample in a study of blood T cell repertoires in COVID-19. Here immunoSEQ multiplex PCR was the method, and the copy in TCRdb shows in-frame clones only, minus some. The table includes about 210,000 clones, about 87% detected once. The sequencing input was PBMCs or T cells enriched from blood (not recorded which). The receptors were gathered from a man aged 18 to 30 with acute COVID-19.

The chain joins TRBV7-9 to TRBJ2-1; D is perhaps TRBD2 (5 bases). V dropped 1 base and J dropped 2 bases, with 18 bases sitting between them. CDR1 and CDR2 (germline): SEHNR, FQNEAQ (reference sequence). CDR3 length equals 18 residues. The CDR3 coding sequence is TGTGCCAGCAGCTTAGGGGCCCTGTCCAGCGGCACCTACAATGAGCAGTTCTTC. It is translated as CASSLGALSSGTYNEQFF.

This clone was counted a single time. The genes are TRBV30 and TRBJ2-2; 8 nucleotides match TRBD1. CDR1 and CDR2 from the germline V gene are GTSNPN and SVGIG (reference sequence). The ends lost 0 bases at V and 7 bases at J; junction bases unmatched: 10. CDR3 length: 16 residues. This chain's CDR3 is CAWSVWQGAIIGELFF. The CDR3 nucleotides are TGTGCCTGGAGTGTGTGGCAGGGGGCTATCATCGGGGAGCTGTTTTTT.

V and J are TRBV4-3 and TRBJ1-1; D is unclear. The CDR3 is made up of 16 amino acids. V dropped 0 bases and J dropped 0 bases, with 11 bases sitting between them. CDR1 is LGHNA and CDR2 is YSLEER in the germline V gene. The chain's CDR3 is CASSQDRGTLNTEAFF. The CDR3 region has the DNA TGCGCCAGCAGCCAAGACCGGGGAACCTTGAACACTGAAGCTTTCTTT.

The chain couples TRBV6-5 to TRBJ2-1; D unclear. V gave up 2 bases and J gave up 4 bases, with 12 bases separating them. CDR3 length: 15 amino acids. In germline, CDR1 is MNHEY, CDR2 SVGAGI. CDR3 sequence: CASSYGPPQYNEQFF. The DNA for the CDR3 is TGTGCCAGCAGTTACGGCCCCCCTCAATACAATGAGCAGTTCTTC.

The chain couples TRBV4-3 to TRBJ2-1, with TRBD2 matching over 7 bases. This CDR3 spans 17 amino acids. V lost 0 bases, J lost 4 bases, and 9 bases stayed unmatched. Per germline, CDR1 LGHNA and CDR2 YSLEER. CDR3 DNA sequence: TGCGCCAGCAGCCAAGATGAAGCGGGGCGACAATACAATGAGCAGTTCTTC. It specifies CASSQDEAGRQYNEQFF.

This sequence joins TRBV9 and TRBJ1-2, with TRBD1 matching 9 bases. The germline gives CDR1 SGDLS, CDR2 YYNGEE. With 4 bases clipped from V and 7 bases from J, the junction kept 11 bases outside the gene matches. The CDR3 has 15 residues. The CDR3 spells CASSPSGQGGGGYTF. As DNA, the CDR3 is TGTGCCAGCAGCCCATCGGGACAGGGAGGGGGTGGCTACACCTTC.

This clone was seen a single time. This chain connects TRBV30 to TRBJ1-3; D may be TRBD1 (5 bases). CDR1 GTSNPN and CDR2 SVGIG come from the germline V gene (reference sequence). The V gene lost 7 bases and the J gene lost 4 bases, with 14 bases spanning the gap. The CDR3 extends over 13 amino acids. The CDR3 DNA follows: TGTGCCTCATACTCGGGGGGAGGAAACACCATATATTTT. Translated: CASYSGGGNTIYF.

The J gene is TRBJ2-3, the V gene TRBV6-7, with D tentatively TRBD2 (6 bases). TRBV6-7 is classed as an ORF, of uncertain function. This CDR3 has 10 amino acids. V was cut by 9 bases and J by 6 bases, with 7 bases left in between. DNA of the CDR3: TGTGCCAGTCGGGGGGATACGCAGTATTTT. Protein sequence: CASRGDTQYF.

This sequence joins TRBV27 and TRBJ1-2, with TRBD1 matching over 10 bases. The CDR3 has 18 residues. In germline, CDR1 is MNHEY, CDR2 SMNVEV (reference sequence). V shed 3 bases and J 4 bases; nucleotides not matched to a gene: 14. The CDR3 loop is CASSFVPTGQGYSYGYTF. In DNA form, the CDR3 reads TGTGCCAGCAGTTTCGTCCCTACGGGACAGGGGTACTCCTATGGCTACACCTTC.

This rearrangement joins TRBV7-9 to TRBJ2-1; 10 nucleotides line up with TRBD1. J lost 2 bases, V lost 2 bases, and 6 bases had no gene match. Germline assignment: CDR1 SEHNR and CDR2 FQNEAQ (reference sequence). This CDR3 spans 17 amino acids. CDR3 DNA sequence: TGTGCCAGCAGCTTAAAAATCGGACAGGGGGCCTACAATGAGCAGTTCTTC. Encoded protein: CASSLKIGQGAYNEQFF. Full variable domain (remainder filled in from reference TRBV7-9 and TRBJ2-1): DTGVSQNPRHKITKRGQNVTFRCDPISEHNRLYWYRQTLGQGPEFLTYFQNEAQLEKSRLLSDRFSAERPKGSFSTLEIQRTEQGDSAMYLCASSLKIGQGAYNEQFFGPGTRLTVL.

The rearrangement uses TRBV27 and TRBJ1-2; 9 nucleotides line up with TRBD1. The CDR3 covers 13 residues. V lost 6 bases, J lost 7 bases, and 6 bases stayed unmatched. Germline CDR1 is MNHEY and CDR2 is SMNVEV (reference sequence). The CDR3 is CASSLDRGSGYTF. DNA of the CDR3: TGTGCCAGCAGCCTCGACAGGGGGAGTGGCTACACCTTC.

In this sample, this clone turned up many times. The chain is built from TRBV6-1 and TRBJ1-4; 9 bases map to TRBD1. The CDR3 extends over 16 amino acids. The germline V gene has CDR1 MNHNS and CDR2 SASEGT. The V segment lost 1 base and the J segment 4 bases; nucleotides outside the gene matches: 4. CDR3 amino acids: CASSEGTGVGNEKLFF. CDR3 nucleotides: TGTGCCAGCAGTGAAGGGACAGGGGTTGGTAATGAAAAACTGTTTTTT.

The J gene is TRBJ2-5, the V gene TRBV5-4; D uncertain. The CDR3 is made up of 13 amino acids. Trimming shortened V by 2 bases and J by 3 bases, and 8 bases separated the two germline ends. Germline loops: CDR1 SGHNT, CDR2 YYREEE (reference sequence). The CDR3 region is CASSFTDKETQYF. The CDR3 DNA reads TGTGCCAGCAGCTTTACAGATAAAGAGACCCAGTACTTC.

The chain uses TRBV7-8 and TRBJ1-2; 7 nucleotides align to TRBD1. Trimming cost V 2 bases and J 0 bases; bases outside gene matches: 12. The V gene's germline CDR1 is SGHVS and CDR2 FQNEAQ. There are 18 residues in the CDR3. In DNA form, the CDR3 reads TGTGCCAGCAGCTTAAGAGATCGAGGACAGGACACTAACTATGGCTACACCTTC. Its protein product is CASSLRDRGQDTNYGYTF.

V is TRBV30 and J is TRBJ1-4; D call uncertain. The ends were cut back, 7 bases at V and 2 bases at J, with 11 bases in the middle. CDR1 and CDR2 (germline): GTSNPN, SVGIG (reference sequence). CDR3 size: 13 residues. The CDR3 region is CAYSQQTNEKLFF. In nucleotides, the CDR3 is TGTGCCTACTCACAGCAGACTAATGAAAAACTGTTTTTT. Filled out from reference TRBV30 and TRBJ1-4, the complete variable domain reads SQTIHQWPATLVQPVGSPLSLECTVEGTSNPNLYWYRQAAGRGLQLLFYSVGIGQISSEVPQNLSASRPQDRQFILSSKKLLLSDSGFYLCAYSQQTNEKLFFGSGTQLSVL.

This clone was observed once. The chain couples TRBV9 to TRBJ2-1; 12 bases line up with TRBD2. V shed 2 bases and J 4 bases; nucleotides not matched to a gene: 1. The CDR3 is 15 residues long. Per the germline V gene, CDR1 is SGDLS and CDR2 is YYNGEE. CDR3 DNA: TGTGCCAGCAGCGTTCTAGCGGGAGGGTACAATGAGCAGTTCTTC. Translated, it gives CASSVLAGGYNEQFF.

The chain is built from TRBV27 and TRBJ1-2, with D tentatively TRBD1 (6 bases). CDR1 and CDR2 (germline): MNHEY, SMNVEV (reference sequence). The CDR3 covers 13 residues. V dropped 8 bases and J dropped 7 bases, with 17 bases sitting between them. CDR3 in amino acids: CASAFREGGGYTF. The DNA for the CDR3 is TGTGCCAGCGCCTTCCGGGAGGGGGGTGGCTACACCTTC.

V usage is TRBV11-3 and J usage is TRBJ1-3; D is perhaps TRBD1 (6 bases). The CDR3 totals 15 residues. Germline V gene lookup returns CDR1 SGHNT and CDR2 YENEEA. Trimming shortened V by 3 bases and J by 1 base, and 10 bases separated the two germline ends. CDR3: CASSFEGVSGNTIYF. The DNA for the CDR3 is TGTGCCAGCAGCTTTGAGGGGGTTTCTGGAAACACCATATATTTT.

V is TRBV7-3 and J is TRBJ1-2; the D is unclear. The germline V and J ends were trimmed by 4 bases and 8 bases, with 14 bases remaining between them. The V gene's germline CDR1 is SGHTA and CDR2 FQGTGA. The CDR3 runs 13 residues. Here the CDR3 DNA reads TGTGCCAGCAGCTCTGACTCCAACGGGGGCTACACCTTC. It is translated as CASSSDSNGGYTF.

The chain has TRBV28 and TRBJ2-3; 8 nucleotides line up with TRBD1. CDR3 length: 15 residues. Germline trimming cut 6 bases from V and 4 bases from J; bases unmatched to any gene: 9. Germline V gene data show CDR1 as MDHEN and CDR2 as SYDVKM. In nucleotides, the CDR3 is TGTGCCAGCAGACAGGGGGGAGGTACGGCAGATACGCAGTATTTT. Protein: CASRQGGGTADTQYF.